One T cell receptor beta chain is described in this entry. The J segment lost 0 bases and the V segment lost 4 bases, leaving 9 bases of the junction unmatched. This CDR3 region has 16 residues. The germline V gene encodes CDR1 SGDLS and CDR2 YYNGEE. These data belong to a study of T cell changes during pregnancy in multiple sclerosis. Assay: immunoSEQ multiplex PCR; the TCRdb copy retains only in-frame clones and omits some. The sample includes about 86,000 clones, 91% of them seen just once. The clonotype was recovered from a female donor in good health, enrolled as a control in a pregnancy study. The source material was peripheral blood, sampled in the first trimester of pregnancy. The chain recombines TRBV9 with TRBJ2-5, with 7 bases lining up with TRBD2. This chain's CDR3 is CASSPQGGRNQETQYF. Here the CDR3 DNA reads TGTGCCAGCAGCCCGCAGGGAGGGCGGAACCAAGAGACCCAGTACTTC.